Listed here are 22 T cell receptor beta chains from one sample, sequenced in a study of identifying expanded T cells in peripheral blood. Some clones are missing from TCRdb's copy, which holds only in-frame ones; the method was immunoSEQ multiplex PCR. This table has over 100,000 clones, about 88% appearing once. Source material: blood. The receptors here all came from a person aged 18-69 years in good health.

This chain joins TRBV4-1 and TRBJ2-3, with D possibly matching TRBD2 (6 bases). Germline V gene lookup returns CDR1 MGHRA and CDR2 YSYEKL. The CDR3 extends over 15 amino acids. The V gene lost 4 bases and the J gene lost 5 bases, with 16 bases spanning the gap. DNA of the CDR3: TGCGCCAGCAGCCCTCGTAGTGGGGGGAAAGATACGCAGTATTTT. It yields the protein CASSPRSGGKDTQYF.

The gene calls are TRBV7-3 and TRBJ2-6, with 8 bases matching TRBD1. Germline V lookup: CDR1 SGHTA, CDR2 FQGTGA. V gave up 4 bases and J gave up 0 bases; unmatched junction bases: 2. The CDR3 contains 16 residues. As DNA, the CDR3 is TGTGCCAGCAGCTCAACAGGGGGCTCTGGGGCCAACGTCCTGACTTTC. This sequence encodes CASSSTGGSGANVLTF.

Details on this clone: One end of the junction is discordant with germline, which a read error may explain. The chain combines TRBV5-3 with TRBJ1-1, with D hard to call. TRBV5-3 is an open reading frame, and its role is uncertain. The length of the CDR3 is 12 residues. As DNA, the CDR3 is TGTGCCAGCAGCTTACAGAACACTGAAGCTTTCTTT. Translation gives CASSLQNTEAFF.

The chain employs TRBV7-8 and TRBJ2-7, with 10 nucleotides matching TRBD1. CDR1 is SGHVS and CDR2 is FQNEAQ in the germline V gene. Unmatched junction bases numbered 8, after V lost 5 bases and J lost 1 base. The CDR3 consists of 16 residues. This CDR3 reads CASSNRDRGTSYEQYF. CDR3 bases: TGTGCCAGCAGCAACCGGGACAGGGGCACTTCCTACGAGCAGTACTTC.

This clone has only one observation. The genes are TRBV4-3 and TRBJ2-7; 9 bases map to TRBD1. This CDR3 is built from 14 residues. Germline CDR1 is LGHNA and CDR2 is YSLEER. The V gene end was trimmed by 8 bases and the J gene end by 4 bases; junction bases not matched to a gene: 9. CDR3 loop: CASPGQGRWYEQYF. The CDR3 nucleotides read TGCGCCAGCCCCGGACAGGGGAGATGGTACGAGCAGTACTTC.

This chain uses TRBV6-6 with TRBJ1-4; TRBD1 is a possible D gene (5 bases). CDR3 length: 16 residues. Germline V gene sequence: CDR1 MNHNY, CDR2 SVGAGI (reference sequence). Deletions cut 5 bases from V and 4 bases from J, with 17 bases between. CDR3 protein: CASSLRDSSGNEKLFF. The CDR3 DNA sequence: TGTGCCAGCAGTCTCCGGGACTCCTCCGGTAATGAAAAACTGTTTTTT.

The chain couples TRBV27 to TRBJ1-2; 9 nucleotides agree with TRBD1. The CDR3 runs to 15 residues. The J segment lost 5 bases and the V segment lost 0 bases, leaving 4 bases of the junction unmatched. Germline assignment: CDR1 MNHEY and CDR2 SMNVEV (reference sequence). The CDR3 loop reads CASSLSRQGGYGYTF. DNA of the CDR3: TGTGCCAGCAGTTTATCGAGACAGGGGGGATATGGCTACACCTTC.

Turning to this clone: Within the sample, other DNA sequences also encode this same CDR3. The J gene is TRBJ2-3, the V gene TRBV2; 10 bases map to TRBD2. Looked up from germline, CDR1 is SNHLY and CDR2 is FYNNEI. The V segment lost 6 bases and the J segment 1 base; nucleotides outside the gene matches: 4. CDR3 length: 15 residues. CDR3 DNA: TGTGCCAGCAGGGCCACTAGCGGGGGCACAGATACGCAGTATTTT. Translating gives CASRATSGGTDTQYF.

This CDR3 is CASSLHRAAGNTIYF. The CDR3, as DNA: TGTGCCAGCAGCCTTCACAGGGCGGCTGGAAACACCATATATTTT. The gene calls are TRBV5-5 and TRBJ1-3; D is perhaps TRBD1 (6 bases). There are 15 residues in the CDR3. Germline assignment: CDR1 SGHKS and CDR2 YYEKEE (reference sequence). V shed 4 bases and J shed 2 bases, with 13 bases lying between them. The full variable domain, its missing parts supplied by reference TRBV5-5 and TRBJ1-3, is DAGVTQSPTHLIKTRGQQVTLRCSPISGHKSVSWYQQVLGQGPQFIFQYYEKEERGRGNFPDRFSARQFPNYSSELNVNALLLGDSALYLCASSLHRAAGNTIYFGEGSWLTVV.

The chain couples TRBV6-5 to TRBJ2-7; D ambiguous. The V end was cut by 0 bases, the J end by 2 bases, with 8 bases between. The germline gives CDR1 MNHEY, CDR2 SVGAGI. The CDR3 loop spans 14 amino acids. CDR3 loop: CASSYSPQAYEQYF. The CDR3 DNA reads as TGTGCCAGCAGTTACTCACCGCAGGCCTACGAGCAGTACTTC.

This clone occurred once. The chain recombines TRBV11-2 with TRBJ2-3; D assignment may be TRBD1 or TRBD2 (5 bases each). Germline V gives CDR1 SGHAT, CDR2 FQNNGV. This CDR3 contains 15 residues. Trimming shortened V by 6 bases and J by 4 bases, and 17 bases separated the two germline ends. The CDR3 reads CASSYTLVGADTQYF. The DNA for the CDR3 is TGTGCCAGCAGTTACACCCTCGTGGGGGCAGATACGCAGTATTTT. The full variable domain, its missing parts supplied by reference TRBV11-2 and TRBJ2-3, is EAGVAQSPRYKIIEKRQSVAFWCNPISGHATLYWYQQILGQGPKLLIQFQNNGVVDDSQLPKDRFSAERLKGVDSTLKIQPAKLEDSAVYLCASSYTLVGADTQYFGPGTRLTVL.

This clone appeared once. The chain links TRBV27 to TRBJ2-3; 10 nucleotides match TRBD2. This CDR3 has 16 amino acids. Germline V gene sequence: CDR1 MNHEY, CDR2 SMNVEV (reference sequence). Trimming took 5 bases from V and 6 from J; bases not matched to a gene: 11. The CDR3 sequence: CASSGPSGSYPDTQYF. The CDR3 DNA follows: TGTGCCAGCAGTGGGCCTAGCGGGAGTTACCCGGATACGCAGTATTTT.

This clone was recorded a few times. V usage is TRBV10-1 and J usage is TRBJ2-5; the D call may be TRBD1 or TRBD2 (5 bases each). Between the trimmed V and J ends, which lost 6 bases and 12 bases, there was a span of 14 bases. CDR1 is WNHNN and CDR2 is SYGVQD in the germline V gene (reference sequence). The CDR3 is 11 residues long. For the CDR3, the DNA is TGCGCCAGCAGCGCCGGGGCGACTAAGTACTTC. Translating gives CASSAGATKYF.

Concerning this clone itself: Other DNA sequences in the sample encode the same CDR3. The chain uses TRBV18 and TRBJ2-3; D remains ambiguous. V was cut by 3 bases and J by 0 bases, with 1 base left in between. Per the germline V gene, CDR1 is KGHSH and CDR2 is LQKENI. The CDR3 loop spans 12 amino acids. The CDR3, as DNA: TGTGCCAGCTCACCTAGCACAGATACGCAGTATTTT. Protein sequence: CASSPSTDTQYF. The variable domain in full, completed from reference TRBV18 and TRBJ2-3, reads NAGVMQNPRHLVRRRGQEARLRCSPMKGHSHVYWYRQLPEEGLKFMVYLQKENIIDESGMPKERFSAEFPKEGPSILRIQQVVRGDSAAYFCASSPSTDTQYFGPGTRLTVL.

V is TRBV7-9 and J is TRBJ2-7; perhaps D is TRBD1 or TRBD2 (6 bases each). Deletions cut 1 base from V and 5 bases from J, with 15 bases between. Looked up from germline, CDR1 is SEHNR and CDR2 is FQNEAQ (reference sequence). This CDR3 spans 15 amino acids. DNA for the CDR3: TGTGCCAGCAGCTTAGGGGGGGCTAGCAGCGACGAGCAGTACTTC. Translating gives CASSLGGASSDEQYF.

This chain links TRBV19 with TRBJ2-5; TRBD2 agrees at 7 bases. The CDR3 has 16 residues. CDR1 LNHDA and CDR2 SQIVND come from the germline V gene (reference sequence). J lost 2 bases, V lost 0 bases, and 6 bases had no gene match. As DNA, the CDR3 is TGTGCCAGTAGTATAGAAATAGCGGGCCTTCAAGAGACCCAGTACTTC. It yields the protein CASSIEIAGLQETQYF.

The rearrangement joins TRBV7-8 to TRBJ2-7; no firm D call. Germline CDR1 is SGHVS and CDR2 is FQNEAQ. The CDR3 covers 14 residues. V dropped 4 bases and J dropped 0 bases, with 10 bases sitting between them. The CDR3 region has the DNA TGTGCCAGCAGCTCTCAGGACGGCTCCTACGAGCAGTACTTC. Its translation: CASSSQDGSYEQYF.

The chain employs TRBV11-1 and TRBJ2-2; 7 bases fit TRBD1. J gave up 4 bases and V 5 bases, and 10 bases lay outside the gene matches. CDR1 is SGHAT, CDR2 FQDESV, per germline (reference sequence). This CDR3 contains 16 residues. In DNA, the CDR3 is TGTGCCAGCAGCCTGAGGACAGGAGGAATCACCGGGGAGCTGTTTTTT. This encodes CASSLRTGGITGELFF.

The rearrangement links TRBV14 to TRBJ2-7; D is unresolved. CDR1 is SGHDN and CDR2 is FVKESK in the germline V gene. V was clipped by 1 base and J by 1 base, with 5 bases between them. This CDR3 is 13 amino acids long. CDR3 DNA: TGTGCCAGCAGCCAAGTTAGGTCCTACGAGCAGTACTTC. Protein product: CASSQVRSYEQYF.

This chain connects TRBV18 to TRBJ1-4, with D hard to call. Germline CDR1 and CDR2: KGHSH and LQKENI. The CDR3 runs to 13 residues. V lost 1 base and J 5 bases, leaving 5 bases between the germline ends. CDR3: CASSPLENEKLFF. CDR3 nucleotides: TGTGCCAGCTCACCACTGGAAAATGAAAAACTGTTTTTT.

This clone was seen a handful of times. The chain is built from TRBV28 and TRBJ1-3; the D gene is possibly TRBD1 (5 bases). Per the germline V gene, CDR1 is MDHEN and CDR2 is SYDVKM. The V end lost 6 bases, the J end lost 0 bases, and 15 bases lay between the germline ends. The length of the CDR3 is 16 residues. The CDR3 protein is CASRAGRPASGNTIYF. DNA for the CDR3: TGTGCCAGCAGGGCGGGACGTCCCGCCTCTGGAAACACCATATATTTT.

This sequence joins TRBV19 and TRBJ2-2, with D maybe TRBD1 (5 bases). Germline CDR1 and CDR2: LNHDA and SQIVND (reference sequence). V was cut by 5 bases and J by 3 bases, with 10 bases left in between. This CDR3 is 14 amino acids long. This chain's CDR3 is CASSPGLYTGELFF. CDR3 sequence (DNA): TGTGCCAGTAGTCCAGGGTTGTACACCGGGGAGCTGTTTTTT.